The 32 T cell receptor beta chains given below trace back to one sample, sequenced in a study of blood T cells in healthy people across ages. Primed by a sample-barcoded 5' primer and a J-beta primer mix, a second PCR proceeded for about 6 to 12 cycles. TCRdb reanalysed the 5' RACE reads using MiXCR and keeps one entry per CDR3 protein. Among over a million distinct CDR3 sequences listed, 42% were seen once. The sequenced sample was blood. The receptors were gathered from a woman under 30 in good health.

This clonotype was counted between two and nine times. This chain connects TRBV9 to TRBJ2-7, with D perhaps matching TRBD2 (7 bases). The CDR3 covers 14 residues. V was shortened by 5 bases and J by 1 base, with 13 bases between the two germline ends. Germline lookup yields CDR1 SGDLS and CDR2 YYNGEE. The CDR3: CASSTGGTSYEQYF. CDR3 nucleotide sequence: TGTGCCAGCAGTACGGGGGGCACTTCCTACGAGCAGTACTTC. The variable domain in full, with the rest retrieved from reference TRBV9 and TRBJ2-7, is DSGVTQTPKHLITATGQRVTLRCSPRSGDLSVYWYQQSLDQGLQFLIQYYNGEERAKGNILERFSAQQFPDLHSELNLSSLELGDSALYFCASSTGGTSYEQYFGPGTRLTVT.

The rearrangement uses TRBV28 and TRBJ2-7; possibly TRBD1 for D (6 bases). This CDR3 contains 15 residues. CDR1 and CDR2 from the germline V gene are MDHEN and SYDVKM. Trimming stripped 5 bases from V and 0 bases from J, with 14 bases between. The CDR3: CASSARQESSYEQYF. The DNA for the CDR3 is TGTGCCAGCAGTGCCAGACAGGAGAGCTCCTACGAGCAGTACTTC.

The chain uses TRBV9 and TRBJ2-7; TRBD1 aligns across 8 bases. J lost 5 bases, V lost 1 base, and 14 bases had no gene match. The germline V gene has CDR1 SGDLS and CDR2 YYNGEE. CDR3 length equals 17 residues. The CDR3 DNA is TGTGCCAGCAGCGTATTGGGCCCCCCCCAGGGGGCGGACGAGCAGTACTTC. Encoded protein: CASSVLGPPQGADEQYF.

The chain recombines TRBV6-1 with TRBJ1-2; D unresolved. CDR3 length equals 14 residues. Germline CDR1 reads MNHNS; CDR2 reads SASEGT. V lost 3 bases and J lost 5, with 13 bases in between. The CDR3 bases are TGTGCCAGCAGTGACCGGTCGGGCGTTTATGGCTACACCTTC. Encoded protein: CASSDRSGVYGYTF.

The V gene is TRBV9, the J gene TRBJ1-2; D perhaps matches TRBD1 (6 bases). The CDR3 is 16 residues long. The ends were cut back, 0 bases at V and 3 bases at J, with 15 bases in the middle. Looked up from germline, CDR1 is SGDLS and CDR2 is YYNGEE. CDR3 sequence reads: CASSVEAGEGDYGYTF. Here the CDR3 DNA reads TGTGCCAGCAGCGTAGAGGCCGGTGAGGGGGACTATGGCTACACCTTC.

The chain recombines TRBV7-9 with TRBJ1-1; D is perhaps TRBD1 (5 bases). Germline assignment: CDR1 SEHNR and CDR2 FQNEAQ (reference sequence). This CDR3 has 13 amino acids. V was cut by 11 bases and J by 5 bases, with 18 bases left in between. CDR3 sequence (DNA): TGTGCCGGAGGCAGGGAAGGTTGGACTGAAGCTTTCTTT. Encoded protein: CAGGREGWTEAFF.

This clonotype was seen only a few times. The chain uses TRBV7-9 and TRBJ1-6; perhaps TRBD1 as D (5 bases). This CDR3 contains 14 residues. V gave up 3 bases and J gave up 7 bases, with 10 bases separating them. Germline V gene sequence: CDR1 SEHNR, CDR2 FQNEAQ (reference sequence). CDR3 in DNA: TGTGCCAGCAGCTTCCAGGGCCGAAATTCACCCCTCCACTTT. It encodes CASSFQGRNSPLHF.

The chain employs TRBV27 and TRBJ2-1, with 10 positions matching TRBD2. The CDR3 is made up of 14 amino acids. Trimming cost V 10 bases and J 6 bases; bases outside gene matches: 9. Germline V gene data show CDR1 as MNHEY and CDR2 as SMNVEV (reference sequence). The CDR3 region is CAISSGSRTNEQFF. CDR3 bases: TGTGCCATCTCTAGCGGGAGTCGAACCAATGAGCAGTTCTTC.

DNA of the CDR3: TGCAGTGCTCCAAGGTGGGCCGAGGGCAATGAGCAGTTCTTC. It codes for CSAPRWAEGNEQFF. The chain carries TRBV20-1 and TRBJ2-1; maybe TRBD2 (5 bases). CDR1 is DFQATT and CDR2 is SNEGSKA in the germline V gene (reference sequence). Trimming shortened V by 5 bases and J by 6 bases, and 17 bases separated the two germline ends. The CDR3 consists of 14 residues.

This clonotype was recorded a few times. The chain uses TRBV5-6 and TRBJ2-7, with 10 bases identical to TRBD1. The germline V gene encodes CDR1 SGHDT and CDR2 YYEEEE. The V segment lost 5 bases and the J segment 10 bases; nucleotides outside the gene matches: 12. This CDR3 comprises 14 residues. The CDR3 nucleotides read TGTGCCAGCAGTTCGGACAGGGGGTCTTCCGACCAGTACTTC. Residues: CASSSDRGSSDQYF.

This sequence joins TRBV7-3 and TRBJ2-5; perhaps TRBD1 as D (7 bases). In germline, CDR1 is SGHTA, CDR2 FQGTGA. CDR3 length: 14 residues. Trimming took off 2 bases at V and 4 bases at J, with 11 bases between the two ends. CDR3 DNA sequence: TGTGCCAGCAGCTTAGCGGGACAGCCAGAGACCCAGTACTTC. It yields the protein CASSLAGQPETQYF.

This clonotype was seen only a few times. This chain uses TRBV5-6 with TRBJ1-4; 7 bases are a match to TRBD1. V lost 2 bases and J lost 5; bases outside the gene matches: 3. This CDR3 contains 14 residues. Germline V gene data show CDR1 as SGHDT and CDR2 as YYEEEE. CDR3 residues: CASSFTGVNEKLFF. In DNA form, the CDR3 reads TGTGCCAGCAGCTTTACAGGGGTAAATGAAAAACTGTTTTTT.

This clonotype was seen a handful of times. This CDR3 is CASSQVYRRVNTQYF. The DNA for the CDR3 is TGCGCCAGCAGCCAAGTCTACAGGCGTGTCAATACGCAGTATTTT. The V call is TRBV4-3, the J call TRBJ2-3; perhaps TRBD1 as D (5 bases). The CDR3 is made up of 15 amino acids. Germline V CDR1 and CDR2: LGHNA, YSLEER. V was cut by 1 base and J by 7 bases, with 15 bases left in between.

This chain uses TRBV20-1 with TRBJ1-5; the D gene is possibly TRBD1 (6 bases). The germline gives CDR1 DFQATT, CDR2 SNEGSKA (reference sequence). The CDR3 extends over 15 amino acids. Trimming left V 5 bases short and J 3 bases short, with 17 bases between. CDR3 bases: TGCAGTGCTCGACCGGACAGTAACTACAATCAGCCCCAGCATTTT. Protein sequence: CSARPDSNYNQPQHF.

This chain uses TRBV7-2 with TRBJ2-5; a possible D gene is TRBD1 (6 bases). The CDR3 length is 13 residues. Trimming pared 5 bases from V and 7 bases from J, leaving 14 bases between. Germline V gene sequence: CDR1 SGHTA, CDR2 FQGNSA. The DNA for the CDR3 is TGTGCCAGCAGCCAAAACAGGGAAGGGACCCAGTACTTC. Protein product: CASSQNREGTQYF.

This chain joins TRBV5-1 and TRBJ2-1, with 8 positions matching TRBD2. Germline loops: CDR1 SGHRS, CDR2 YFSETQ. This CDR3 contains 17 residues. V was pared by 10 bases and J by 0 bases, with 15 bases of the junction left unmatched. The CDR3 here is CAGTAWGGGTSYNEQFF. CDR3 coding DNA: TGCGCCGGCACAGCTTGGGGCGGGGGGACCTCCTACAATGAGCAGTTCTTC.

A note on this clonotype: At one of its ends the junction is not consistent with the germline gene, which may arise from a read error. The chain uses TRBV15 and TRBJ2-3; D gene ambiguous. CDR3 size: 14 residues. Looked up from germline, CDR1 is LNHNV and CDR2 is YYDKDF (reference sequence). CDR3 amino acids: CAISRGLPPDTQYF. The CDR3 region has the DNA TGTGCCATCAGCAGAGGTCTCCCCCCAGATACGCAGTATTTT. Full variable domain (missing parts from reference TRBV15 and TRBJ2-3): DAMVIQNPRYQVTQFGKPVTLSCSQTLNHNVMYWYQQKSSQAPKLLFHYYDKDFNNEADTPDNFQSRRPNTSFCFLDIRSPGLGDTAMYLCAISRGLPPDTQYFGPGTRLTVL.

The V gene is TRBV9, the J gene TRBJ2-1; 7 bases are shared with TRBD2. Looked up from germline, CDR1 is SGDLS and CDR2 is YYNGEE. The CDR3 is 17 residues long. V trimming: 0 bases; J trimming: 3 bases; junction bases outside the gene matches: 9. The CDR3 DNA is TGTGCCAGCAGCGTAGGAGGGGCGGGAGAAGTCTACAATGAGCAGTTCTTC. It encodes CASSVGGAGEVYNEQFF.

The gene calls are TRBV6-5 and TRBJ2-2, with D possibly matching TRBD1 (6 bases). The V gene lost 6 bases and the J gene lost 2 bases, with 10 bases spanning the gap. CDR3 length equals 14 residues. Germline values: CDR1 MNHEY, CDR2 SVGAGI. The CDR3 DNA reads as TGTGCCAGCAGGGGGACAATTAACACCGGGGAGCTGTTTTTT. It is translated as CASRGTINTGELFF.

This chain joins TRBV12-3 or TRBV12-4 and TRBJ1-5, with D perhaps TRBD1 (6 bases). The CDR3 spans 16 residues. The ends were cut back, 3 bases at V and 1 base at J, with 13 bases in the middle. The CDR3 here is CASSLFVGTSNQPQHF. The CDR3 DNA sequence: TGTGCCAGCAGTTTGTTTGTAGGGACAAGCAATCAGCCCCAGCATTTT.

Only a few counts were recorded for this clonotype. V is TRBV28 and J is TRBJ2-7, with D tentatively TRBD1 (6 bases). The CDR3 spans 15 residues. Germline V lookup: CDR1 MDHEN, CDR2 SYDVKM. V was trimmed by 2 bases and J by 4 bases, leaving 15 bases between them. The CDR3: CASSLSGGLEYEQYF. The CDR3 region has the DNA TGTGCCAGCAGTTTAAGTGGGGGCCTCGAGTACGAGCAGTACTTC.

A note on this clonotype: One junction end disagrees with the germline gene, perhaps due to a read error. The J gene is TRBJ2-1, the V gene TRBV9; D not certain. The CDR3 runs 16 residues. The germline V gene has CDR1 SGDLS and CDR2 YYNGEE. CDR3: CASSVAAANSYNERFF. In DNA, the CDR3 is TGTGCCAGCAGCGTAGCTGCAGCGAACTCCTACAATGAGCGGTTCTTC. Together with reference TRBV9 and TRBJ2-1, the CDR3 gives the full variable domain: DSGVTQTPKHLITATGQRVTLRCSPRSGDLSVYWYQQSLDQGLQFLIQYYNGEERAKGNILERFSAQQFPDLHSELNLSSLELGDSALYFCASSVAAANSYNERFFGPGTRLTVL.

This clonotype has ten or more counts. The CDR3 bases are TGCAGTGCTAGAACTAGCGCCTACAATGAGCAGTTCTTC. It codes for CSARTSAYNEQFF. This sequence joins TRBV20-1 and TRBJ2-1; the match to TRBD2 covers 7 bases. Trimming cost V 2 bases and J 2 bases; bases outside gene matches: 0. This CDR3 spans 13 amino acids. CDR1 is DFQATT, CDR2 SNEGSKA, per germline (reference sequence).

The CDR3 spells CASSLWASGHSYNEQYF. The CDR3 region has the DNA TGTGCCAGCAGTTTATGGGCTAGCGGGCACTCCTACAATGAGCAGTACTTC. This sequence joins TRBV28 and TRBJ2-1, with 8 positions matching TRBD2. The J call could be wrong; TRBJ2-7 is a better fit for the DNA end. This CDR3 has 17 residues. CDR1 is MDHEN and CDR2 is SYDVKM in the germline V gene.

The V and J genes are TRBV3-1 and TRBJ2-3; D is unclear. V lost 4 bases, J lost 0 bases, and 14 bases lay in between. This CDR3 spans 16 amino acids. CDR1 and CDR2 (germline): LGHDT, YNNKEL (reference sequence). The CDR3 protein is CASSRVGRYSTDTQYF. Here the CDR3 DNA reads TGTGCCAGCAGCCGAGTAGGGCGGTACAGCACAGATACGCAGTATTTT.

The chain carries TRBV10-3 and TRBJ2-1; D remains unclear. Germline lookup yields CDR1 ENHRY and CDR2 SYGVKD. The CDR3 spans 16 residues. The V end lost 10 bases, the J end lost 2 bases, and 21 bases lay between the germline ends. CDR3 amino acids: CATASGSHIPYNEQFF. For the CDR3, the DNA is TGTGCCACCGCCTCTGGATCCCACATCCCCTACAATGAGCAGTTCTTC.

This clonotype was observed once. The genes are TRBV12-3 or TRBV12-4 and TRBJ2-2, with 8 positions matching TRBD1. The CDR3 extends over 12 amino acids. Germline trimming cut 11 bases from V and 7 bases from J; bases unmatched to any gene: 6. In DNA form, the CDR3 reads TGTGCCTGCAATACAGGGGGCGGGGAGCTGTTTTTT. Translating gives CACNTGGGELFF.

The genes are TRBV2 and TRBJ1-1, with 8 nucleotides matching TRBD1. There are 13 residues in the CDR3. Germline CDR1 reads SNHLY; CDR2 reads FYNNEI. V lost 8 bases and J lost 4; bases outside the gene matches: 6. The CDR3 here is CASPQGAGTEAFF. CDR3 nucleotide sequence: TGTGCCAGCCCCCAGGGGGCAGGCACTGAAGCTTTCTTT.

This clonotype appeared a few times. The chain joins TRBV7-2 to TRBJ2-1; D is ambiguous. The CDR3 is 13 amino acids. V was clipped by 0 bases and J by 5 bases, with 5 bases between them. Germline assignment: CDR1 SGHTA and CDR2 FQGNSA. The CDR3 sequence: CASSLAWNNEQFF. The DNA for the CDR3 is TGTGCCAGCAGCTTAGCGTGGAACAATGAGCAGTTCTTC.

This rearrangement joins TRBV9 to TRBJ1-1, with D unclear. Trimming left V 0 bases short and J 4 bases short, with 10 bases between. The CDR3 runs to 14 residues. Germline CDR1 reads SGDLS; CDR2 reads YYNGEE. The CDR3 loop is CASSVAGGCTEAFF. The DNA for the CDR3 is TGTGCCAGCAGCGTAGCTGGAGGGTGCACTGAAGCTTTCTTT.

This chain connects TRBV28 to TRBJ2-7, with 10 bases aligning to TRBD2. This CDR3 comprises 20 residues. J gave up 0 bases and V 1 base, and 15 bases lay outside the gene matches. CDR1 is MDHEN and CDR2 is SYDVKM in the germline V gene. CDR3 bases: TGTGCCAGCAGTTTATACGGCCCCCATCGACTAGCGGGCATCTCCTACGAGCAGTACTTC. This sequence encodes CASSLYGPHRLAGISYEQYF.

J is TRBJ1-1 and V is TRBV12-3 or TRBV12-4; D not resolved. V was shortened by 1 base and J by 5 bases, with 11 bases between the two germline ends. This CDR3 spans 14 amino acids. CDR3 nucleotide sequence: TGTGCCAGCAGTTTAGATCAACCGCGAACTGAAGCTTTCTTT. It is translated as CASSLDQPRTEAFF.